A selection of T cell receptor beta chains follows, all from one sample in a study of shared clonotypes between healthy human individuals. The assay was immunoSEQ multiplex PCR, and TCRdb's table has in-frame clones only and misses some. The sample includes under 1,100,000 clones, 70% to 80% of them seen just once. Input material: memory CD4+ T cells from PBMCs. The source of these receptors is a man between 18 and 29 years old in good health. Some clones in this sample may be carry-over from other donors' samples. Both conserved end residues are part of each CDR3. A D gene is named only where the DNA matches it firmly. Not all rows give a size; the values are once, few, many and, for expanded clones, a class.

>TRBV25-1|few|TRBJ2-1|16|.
CASSLSTGTTYNEQFF
TGTGCCAGCAGTTTGTCGACAGGGACTACGTACAATGAGCAGTTCTTC
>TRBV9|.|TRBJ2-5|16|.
CASSVLAGPLGETQYF
TGTGCCAGCAGCGTATTGGCGGGACCCCTGGGAGAGACCCAGTACTTC
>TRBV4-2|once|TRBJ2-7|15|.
CASSQATTSSYEQYF
TGTGCCAGCAGCCAAGCTACTACGAGCTCCTACGAGCAGTACTTC
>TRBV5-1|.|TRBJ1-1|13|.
CASTPDPNTEAFF
TGCGCCAGCACCCCGGACCCGAACACTGAAGCTTTCTTT
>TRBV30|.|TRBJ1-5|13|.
CAWSVEGYQPQHF
TGTGCCTGGAGTGTGGAGGGGTATCAGCCCCAGCATTTT
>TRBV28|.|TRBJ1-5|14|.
CASSRPEGGQPQHF
TGTGCCAGCAGCCGCCCCGAGGGGGGTCAGCCCCAGCATTTT
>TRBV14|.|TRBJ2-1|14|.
CASSQSSAYNEQFF
TGTGCCAGCAGCCAATCTAGCGCCTACAATGAGCAGTTCTTC
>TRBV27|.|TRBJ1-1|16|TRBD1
CASSSGRAGGWAEAFF
TGTGCCAGCAGTTCAGGCCGGGCAGGGGGCTGGGCTGAAGCTTTCTTT
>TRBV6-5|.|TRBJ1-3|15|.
CASSYTDGPGNTIYF
TGTGCCAGCAGTTACACAGACGGCCCCGGAAACACCATATATTTT
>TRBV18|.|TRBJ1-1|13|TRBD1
CASSPDRVPEAFF
TGTGCCAGCTCGCCGGACAGGGTTCCGGAAGCTTTCTTT
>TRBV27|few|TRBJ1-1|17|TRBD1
CASSPRQGRKGNTEAFF
TGTGCCAGCAGTCCTAGACAGGGCCGGAAGGGGAACACTGAAGCTTTCTTT
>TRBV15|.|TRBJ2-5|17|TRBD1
CATSRSRTGALQETQYF
TGTGCCACCAGCAGATCACGGACAGGGGCCCTCCAAGAGACCCAGTACTTC
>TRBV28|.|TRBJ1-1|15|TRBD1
CASRSRQGPGTEAFF
TGTGCCAGCAGATCTCGACAGGGACCCGGCACTGAAGCTTTCTTT
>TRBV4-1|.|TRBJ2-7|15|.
CASSTPPANLSPQYF
TGCGCCAGCAGCACCCCCCCTGCAAACCTTTCGCCGCAGTACTTC
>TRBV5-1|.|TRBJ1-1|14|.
CASSLLAGDTEAFF
TGCGCCAGCAGCTTGTTAGCAGGGGACACTGAAGCTTTCTTT
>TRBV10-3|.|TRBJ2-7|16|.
CAISESRRQLSYEQYF
TGTGCCATCAGTGAGTCGAGGAGACAGCTGTCCTACGAGCAGTACTTC
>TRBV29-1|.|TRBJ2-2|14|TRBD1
CSATEQGFTGELFF
TGCAGCGCGACCGAACAGGGGTTCACCGGGGAGCTGTTTTTT
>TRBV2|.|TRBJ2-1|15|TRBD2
CASSAITSGDNEQFF
TGTGCCAGCAGTGCGATCACTAGCGGGGACAATGAGCAGTTCTTC
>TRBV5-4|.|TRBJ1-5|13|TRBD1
CASSLVGGGPQHF
TGTGCCAGCAGCTTGGTAGGGGGCGGGCCCCAGCATTTT
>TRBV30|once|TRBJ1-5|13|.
CAWSLGSNQPQHF
TGTGCCTGGAGTTTAGGTAGCAATCAGCCCCAGCATTTT
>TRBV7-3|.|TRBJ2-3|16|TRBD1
CASSQGTALSTDTQYF
TGTGCCAGCAGCCAGGGGACAGCACTTAGCACAGATACGCAGTATTTT
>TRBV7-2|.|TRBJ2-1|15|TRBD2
CASSLTGTSGLEQFF
TGTGCCAGCAGCTTAACAGGGACTAGCGGTCTTGAGCAGTTCTTC
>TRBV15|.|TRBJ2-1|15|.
CATKPGPRRDSEQFF
TGTGCCACCAAACCGGGGCCCCGGAGGGATTCTGAGCAGTTCTTC
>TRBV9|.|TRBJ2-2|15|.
CASSPDRMNTGELFF
TGTGCCAGCAGCCCGGACAGAATGAACACCGGGGAGCTGTTTTTT
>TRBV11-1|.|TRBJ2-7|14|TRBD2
CASGAGGVRDEQYF
TGTGCCAGCGGAGCGGGAGGGGTTCGGGACGAGCAGTACTTC
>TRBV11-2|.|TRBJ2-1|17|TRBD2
CASSLVFGLAGRGEQFF
TGTGCCAGCAGCTTAGTTTTTGGCCTAGCGGGAAGGGGTGAGCAGTTCTTC
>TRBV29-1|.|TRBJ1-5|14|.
CSVAGTNSNQPQHF
TGCAGCGTTGCGGGCACTAATAGCAATCAGCCCCAGCATTTT
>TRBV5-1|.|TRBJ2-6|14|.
CASASSSGANVLTF
TGCGCCAGCGCCAGTAGCTCTGGGGCCAACGTCCTGACTTTC
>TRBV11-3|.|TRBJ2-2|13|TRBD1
CASSPRTGGELFF
TGTGCCAGCAGCCCAAGGACAGGCGGGGAGCTGTTTTTT
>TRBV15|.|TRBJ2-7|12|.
CATSRDGGKQYF
TGTGCCACCAGCAGAGATGGAGGAAAGCAGTACTTC
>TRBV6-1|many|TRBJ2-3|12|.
CASSDVGNTQYF
TGTGCCAGCAGTGATGTGGGAAATACGCAGTATTTT
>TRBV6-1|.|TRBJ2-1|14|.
CATVNRDLYNEQFF
TGTGCCACCGTTAACAGGGACCTTTACAATGAGCAGTTCTTC
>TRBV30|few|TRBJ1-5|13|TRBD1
CAWGPGQGRPQQF
TGTGCCTGGGGTCCGGGACAGGGTAGGCCCCAGCAATTT
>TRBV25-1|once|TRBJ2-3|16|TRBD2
CASSDLRLATTDTQYF
TGTGCCAGCAGTGACCTCAGACTAGCGACCACAGATACGCAGTATTTT
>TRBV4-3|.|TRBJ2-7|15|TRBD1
CASSQGDRGSYEQYF
TGCGCCAGCAGCCAGGGGGACAGGGGATCTTACGAGCAGTACTTC
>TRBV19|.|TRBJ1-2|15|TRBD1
CASSIGKGAGYGYTF
TGTGCCAGTAGTATCGGGAAGGGGGCAGGCTATGGCTACACCTTC
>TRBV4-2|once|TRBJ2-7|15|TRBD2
CASSQVTSGSAEQYF
TGTGCCAGCAGCCAAGTGACTAGCGGGAGTGCCGAGCAGTACTTC
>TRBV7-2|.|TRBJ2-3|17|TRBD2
CASSLGLTSGSTDTQYF
TGTGCCAGCAGCTTAGGTCTGACTAGCGGGAGCACAGATACGCAGTATTTT
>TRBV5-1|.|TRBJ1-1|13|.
CASSAQGNTEAFF
TGCGCCAGCAGCGCCCAAGGGAACACTGAAGCTTTCTTT
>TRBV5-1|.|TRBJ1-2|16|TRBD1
CASSEGTGGSNYGYTF
TGCGCCAGCAGCGAAGGGACAGGGGGTTCCAACTATGGCTACACCTTC
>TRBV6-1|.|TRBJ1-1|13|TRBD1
CASLGDRVTEAFF
TGTGCCAGCCTGGGCGACAGGGTCACTGAAGCTTTCTTT